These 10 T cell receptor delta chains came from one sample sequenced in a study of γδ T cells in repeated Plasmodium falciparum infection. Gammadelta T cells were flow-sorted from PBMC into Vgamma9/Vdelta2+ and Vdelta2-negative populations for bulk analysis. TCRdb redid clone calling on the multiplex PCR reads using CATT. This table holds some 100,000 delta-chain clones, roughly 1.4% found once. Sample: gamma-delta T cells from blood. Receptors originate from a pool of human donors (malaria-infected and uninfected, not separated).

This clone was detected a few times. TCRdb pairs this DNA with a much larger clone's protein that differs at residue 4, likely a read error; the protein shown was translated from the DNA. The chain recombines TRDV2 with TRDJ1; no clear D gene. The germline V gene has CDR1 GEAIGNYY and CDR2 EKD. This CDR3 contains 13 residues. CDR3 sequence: CACGTAEGDKLIF. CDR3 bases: TGTGCCTGTGGCACCGCCGAGGGCGATAAACTCATCTTT.

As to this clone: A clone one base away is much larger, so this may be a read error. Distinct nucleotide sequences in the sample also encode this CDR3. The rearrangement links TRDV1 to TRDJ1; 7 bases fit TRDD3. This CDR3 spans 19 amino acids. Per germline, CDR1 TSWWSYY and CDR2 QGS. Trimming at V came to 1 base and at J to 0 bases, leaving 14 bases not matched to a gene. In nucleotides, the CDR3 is TGTGCTCTTGGGGAACGGGTCTACTGGGGTACGAAGTACACCGATAAACTCATCTTT. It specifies CALGERVYWGTKYTDKLIF.

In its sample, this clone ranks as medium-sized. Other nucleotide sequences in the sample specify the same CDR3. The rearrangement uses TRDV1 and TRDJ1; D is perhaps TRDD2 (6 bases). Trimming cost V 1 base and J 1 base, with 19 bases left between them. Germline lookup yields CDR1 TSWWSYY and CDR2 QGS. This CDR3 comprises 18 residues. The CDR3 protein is CALGEPSYGVLLTDKLIF. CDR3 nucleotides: TGTGCTCTTGGGGAACCCTCCTACGGGGTTCTACTCACCGATAAACTCATCTTT.

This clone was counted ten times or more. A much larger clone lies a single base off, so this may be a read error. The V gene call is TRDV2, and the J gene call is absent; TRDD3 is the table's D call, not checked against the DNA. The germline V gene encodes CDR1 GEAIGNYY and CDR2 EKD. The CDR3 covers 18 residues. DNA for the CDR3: TGTGCCTGTGACACCGGTGGAGGGGATACAGGGGGCACCGATAAACTCATCTTC. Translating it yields CACDTGGGDTGGTDKLIF.

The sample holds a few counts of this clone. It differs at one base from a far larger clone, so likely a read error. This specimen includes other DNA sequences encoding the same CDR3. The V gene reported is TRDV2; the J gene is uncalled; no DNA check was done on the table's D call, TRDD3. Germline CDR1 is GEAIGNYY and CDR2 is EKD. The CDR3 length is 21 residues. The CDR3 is CACDTVPVGDKGQEYTDKLIF. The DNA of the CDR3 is TGTGCCTGTGACACCGTGCCGGTGGGGGATAAAGGGCAGGAGTACACCGATAAACTCATTTTT.

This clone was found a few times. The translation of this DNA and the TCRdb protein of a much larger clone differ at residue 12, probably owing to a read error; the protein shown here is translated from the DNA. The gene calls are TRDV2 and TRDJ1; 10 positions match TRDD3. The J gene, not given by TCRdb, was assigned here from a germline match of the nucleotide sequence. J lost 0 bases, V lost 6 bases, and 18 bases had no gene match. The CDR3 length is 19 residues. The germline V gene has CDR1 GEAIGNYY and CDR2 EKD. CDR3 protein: CACREIGGYPLSDTDKLIF. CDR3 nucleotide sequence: TGTGCCTGTAGAGAAATTGGGGGATACCCACTATCGGACACCGATAAACTCATCTTT.

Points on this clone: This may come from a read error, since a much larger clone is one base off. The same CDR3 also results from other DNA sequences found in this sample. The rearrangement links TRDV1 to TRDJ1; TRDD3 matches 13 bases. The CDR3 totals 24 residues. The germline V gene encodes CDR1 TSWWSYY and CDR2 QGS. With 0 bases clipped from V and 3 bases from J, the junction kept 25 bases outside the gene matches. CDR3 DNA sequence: TGTGCTCTTGGGGAACTCCTACCAGGCGAGAAGCTCGAACTGGGGGATACGGGATCCGATAAACTCATCTTT. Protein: CALGELLPGEKLELGDTGSDKLIF.

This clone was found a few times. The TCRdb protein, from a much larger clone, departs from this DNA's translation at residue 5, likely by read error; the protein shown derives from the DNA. CDR3 in amino acids: CACDSLTGGSYTDKLIF. The CDR3 DNA reads as TGTGCCTGTGACTCCCTAACTGGGGGTTCTTACACCGATAAACTCATCTTT. The rearrangement joins TRDV2 to TRDJ1, with 8 positions matching TRDD3. This CDR3 spans 17 amino acids. The germline gives CDR1 GEAIGNYY, CDR2 EKD. V was clipped by 3 bases and J by 0 bases; unmatched bases: 11.

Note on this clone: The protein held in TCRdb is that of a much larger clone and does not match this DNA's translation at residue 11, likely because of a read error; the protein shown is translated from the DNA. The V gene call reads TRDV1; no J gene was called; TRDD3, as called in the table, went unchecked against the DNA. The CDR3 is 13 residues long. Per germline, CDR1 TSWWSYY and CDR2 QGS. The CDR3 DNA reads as TGTGCTCTTGGGGGATTTTGGTGTAATAAACCCATCTTT. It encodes CALGGFWCNKPIF.

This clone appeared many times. Here the CDR3 DNA reads TGTGCTCTTGGCTTGTCGATTCTACCTCGATTCTTGACTGGGGCTCGGGATAAACTCATCTTT. Its translation: CALGLSILPRFLTGARDKLIF. The chain combines TRDV1 with TRDJ1; 7 positions match TRDD3. This CDR3 is built from 21 residues. The germline V gene has CDR1 TSWWSYY and CDR2 QGS. V was clipped by 6 bases and J by 5 bases; unmatched bases: 30.